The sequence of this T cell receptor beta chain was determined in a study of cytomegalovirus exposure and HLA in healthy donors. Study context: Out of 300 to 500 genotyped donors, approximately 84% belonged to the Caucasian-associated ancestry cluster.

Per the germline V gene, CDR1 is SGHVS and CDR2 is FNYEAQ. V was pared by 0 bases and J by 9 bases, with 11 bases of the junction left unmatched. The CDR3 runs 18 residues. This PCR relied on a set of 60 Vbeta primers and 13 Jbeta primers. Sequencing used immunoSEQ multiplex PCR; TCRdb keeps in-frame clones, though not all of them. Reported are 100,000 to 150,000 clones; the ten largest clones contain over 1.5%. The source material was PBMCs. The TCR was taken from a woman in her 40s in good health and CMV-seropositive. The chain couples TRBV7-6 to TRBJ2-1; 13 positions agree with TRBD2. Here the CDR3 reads CASSLAGTSGTFGGEQFF. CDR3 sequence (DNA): TGTGCCAGCAGCTTAGCCGGGACTAGCGGGACCTTCGGGGGTGAGCAGTTCTTC.